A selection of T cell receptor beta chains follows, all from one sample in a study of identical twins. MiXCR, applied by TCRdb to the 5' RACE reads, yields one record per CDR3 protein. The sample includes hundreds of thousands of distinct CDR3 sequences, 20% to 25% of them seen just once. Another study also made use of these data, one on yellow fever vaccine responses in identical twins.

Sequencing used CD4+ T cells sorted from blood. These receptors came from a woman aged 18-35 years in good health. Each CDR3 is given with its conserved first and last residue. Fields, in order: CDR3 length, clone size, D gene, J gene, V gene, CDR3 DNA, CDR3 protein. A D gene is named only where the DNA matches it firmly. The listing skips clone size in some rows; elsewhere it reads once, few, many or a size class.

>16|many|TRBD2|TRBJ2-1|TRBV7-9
TGTGCCAGCAGCTTCGCCGCTAGCGGGACCTACAATGAGCAGTTCTTC
CASSFAASGTYNEQFF
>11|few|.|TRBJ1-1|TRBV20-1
TGCAGTGCTAGATATTCAAGCCCAGCTTTCTTT
CSARYSSPAFF
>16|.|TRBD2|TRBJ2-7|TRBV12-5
TGTGCTAGTGGTTTCGAGAAACTAGCGGAGCCCTACGAGCAGTACTTC
CASGFEKLAEPYEQYF
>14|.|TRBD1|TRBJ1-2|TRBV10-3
TGTGCCATCAGGGGGATGGACAGGGACTATGGCTACACCTTC
CAIRGMDRDYGYTF
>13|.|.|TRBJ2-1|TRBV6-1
TGTGCCAGCAACACAGGACCCGGCAATGAGCAGTTCTTC
CASNTGPGNEQFF
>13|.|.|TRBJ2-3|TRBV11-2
TGTGCCAGCAGCTTAGTTGGGTTTGGTACGCAGTATTTT
CASSLVGFGTQYF
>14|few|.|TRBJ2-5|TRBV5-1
TGCGCCAGCAGGTTATCGGGAAACCAAGAGACCCAGTACTTC
CASRLSGNQETQYF
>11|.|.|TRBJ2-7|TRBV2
TGTGCCAGCAGAGCCGCGGGCAAGCAGTACTTC
CASRAAGKQYF
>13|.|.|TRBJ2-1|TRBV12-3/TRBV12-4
TGTGCCAGCCTTCGGGATAACTACAATGAGCAGTTCTTC
CASLRDNYNEQFF
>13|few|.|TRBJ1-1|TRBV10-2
TGCGCCACCGTCCAGAGGCGGGACACTGAAGCTTTCTTT
CATVQRRDTEAFF
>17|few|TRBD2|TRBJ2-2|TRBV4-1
TGCGCCAGCAGCCAAGTCGGGAGGCAGGGATTTACCGGGGAGCTGTTTTTT
CASSQVGRQGFTGELFF
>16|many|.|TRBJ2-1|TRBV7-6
TGTGCCAGCAGCCCCATTGGGGGTAGAGGTTACAATGAGCAGTTCTTC
CASSPIGGRGYNEQFF
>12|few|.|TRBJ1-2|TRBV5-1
TGCGCCAGCAGCCCCGACGAGTATGGCTACACCTTC
CASSPDEYGYTF
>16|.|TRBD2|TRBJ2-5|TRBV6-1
TGTGCCAGCAAGACAGGCGGGGGGGGCGGACGAGAGACCCAGTACTTC
CASKTGGGGGRETQYF
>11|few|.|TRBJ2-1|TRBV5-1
TGCGCCAGCAGTCGGGGACTTTTACGGTTCTTC
CASSRGLLRFF
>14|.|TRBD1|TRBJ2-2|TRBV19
TGTGCCAGTAGTGACAGGGGTTTAGGCGGGGAGCTGTTTTTT
CASSDRGLGGELFF
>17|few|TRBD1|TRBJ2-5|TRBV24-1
TGTGCCACCAGTGATTTGGGAAGGGGACAGGGCCAAGAGACCCAGTACTTC
CATSDLGRGQGQETQYF
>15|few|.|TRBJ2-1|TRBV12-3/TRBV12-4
TGTGCCAGCAGTTCTGGGGGGGGGGCTTACAATGAGCAGTTCTTC
CASSSGGGAYNEQFF
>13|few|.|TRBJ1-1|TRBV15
TGTGCCACCAGCATACAGACGAACACTGAAGCTTTCTTT
CATSIQTNTEAFF
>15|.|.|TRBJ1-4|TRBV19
TGTGCCAGTAGTCCCGGAGGGTTCCCCAATGAAAAACTGTTTTTT
CASSPGGFPNEKLFF
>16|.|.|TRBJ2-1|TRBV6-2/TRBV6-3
TGTGCCAGCAGCACGGGCGGACCTAGATCCTACAATGAGCAGTTCTTC
CASSTGGPRSYNEQFF
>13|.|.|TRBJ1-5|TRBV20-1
TGCAGTGCTAGTCCCAGGGGCAATCAGCCCCAGCATTTT
CSASPRGNQPQHF
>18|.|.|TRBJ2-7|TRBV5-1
TGCGCCAGCAGCTTGGGGCCCCCAGGGCTCTCCGCCTCCTACGAGCAGTACTTC
CASSLGPPGLSASYEQYF
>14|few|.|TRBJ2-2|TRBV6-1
TGTGCCAGCAAAGAACGGGGGACCACCGGGGAGCTGTTTTTT
CASKERGTTGELFF
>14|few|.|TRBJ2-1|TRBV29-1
TGCAGCGTTGAGAATCCTCGCTCCTACAATGAGCAGTTCTTC
CSVENPRSYNEQFF
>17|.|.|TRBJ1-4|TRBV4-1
TGCGCCAGCAGCCAATATGTACAAGGGCCGACTAATGAAAAACTGTTTTTT
CASSQYVQGPTNEKLFF
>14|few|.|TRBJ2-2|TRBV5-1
TGCGCCAGCAGCACGGACAGTATCACCCGGGAGCTGTTTTTT
CASSTDSITRELFF
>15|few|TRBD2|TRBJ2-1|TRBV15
TGTGCCACCAGCGAACCGGGACTAGCCGGTAATGAGCAGTTCTTC
CATSEPGLAGNEQFF
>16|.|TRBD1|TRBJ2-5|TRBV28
TGTGCCAGCAGTCCAGCCGGGACAGGGGGGCTGGAGACCCAGTACTTC
CASSPAGTGGLETQYF
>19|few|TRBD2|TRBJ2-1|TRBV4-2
TGTGCCAGCAGCCAAGATTGGTCTAGCGGGGGCCCCGCTTACAATGAGCAGTTCTTC
CASSQDWSSGGPAYNEQFF
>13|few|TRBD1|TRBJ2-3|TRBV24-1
TGTGCCACCAGTGGGACAGGGCCAGATACGCAGTATTTT
CATSGTGPDTQYF
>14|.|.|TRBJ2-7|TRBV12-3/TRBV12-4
TGTGCCAGCAGTTTAGACGGGATTAGCCACGAGCAGTACTTC
CASSLDGISHEQYF
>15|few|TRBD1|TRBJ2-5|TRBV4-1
TGCGCCAGCAGCCAACGGACAGGGGGTCAAGAGACCCAGTACTTC
CASSQRTGGQETQYF
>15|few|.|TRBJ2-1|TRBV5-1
TGCGCCAGCAGCTCGCCGCAGGGAAACTACAATGAGCAGTTCTTC
CASSSPQGNYNEQFF
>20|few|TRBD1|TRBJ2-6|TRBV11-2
TGTGCCAGCAGCTTATATTCTGTCCGGGACAGGGGGCCTGGGGCCAACGTCCTGACTTTC
CASSLYSVRDRGPGANVLTF
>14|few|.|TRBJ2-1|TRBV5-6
TGTGCCAGCAGCATGGACCTTTCCTACAATGAGCAGTTCTTC
CASSMDLSYNEQFF
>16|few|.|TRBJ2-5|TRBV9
TGTGCCAGCAGCCCAGGTGTCAGGGGGAGGCAAGAGACCCAGTACTTC
CASSPGVRGRQETQYF